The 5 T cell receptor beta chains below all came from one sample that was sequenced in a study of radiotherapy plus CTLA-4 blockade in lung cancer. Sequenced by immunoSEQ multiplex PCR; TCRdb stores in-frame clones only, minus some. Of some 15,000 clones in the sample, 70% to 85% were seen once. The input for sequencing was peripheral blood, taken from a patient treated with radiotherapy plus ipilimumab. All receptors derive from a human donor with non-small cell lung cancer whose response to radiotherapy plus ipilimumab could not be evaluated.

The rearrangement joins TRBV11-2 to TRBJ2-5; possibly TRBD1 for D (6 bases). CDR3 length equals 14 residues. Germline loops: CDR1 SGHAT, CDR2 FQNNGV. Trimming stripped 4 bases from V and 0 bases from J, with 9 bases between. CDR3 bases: TGTGCCAGCAGCTCCCAGGGGAACCAAGAGACCCAGTACTTC. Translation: CASSSQGNQETQYF.

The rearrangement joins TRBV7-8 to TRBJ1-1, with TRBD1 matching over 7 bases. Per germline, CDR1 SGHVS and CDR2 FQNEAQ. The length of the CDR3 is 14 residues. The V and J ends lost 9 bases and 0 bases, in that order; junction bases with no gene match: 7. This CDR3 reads CASRGTAMNTEAFF. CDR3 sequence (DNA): TGTGCCAGTAGAGGGACAGCCATGAACACTGAAGCTTTCTTT.

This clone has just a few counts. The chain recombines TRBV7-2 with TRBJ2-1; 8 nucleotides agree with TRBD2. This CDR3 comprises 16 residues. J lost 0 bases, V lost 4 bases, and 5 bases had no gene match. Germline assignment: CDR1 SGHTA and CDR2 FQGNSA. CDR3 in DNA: TGTGCCAGCAGCTCGACTAGCGAGAGCTCCTACAATGAGCAGTTCTTC. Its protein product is CASSSTSESSYNEQFF.

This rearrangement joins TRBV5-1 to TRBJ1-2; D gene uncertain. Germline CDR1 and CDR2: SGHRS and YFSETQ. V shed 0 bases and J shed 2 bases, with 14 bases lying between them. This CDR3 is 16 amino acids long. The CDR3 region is CASSLAEQSQNYGYTF. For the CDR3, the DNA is TGCGCCAGCAGCTTGGCCGAACAGTCCCAGAACTATGGCTACACCTTC.

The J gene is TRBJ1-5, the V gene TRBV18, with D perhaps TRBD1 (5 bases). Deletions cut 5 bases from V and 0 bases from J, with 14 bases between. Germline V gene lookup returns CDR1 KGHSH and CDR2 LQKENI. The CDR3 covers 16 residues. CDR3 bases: TGTGCCAGCTCAACTGGACAACTCTATAGCAATCAGCCCCAGCATTTT. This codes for CASSTGQLYSNQPQHF.